The entry below describes one TCR beta chain. Its antigen is not known. The data originate from a study of T cell repertoires in cytomegalovirus infection. Study-wide context: Both recently identified HLA-C-restricted and well-studied HLA-B-restricted CMV epitopes were used in the study.

Study-wide findings and caveats: There were HLA-C-restricted CMV-specific TCR beta clonotypes dominating the ex vivo response.

TCRdb reanalysed the reads using MiXCR and keeps one entry per CDR3 protein. The sample lists around 430,000 distinct CDR3 sequences; approximately 40% were seen once. The CDR3 length is 18 residues. J was trimmed by 2 bases and V by 1 base; bases with no gene match: 8. The V gene's germline CDR1 is SGHAT and CDR2 FQNNGV. V and J are TRBV11-2 and TRBJ2-3, with 11 bases that match TRBD2. The receptor's source is a human donor in good health (CMV status not recorded). Some clones in this sample may be carry-over from other donors' samples. The sequences come from cultured PBMCs, collected from culture after CMV antigen stimulation. For the CDR3, the DNA is TGTGCCAGCAGCTTAGCTGGGACTAGCGGACTAGCCACAGATACGCAGTATTTT. Residues: CASSLAGTSGLATDTQYF.